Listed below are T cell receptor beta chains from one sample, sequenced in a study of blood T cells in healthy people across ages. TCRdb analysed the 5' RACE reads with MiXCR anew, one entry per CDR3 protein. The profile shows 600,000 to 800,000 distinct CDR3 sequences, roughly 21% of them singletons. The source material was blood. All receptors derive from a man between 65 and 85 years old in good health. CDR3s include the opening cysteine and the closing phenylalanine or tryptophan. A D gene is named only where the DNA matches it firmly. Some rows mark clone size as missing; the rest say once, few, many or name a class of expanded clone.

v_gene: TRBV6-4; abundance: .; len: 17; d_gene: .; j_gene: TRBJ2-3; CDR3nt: TGTGCCAGCAGTGACCGCTTTTCCAGCGGGAGCACAGATACGCAGTATTTT; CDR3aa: CASSDRFSSGSTDTQYF
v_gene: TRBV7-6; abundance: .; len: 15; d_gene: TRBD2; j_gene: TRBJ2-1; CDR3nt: TGTGCCAGCAGCTCCGGGACTAGCGGGAGGAATGAGCAGTTCTTC; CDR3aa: CASSSGTSGRNEQFF
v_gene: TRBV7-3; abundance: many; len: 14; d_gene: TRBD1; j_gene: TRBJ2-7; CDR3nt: TGTGCCAGCAGCTCTTGGACAGGTACCTACGAGCAGTACTTC; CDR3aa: CASSSWTGTYEQYF
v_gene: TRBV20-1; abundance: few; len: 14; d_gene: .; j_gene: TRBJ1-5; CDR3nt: TGCAGTGCTAGAGCAGGAGGAGGCAATCAGCCCCAGCATTTT; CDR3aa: CSARAGGGNQPQHF
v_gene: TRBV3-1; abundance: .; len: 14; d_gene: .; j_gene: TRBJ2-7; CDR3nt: TGTGCCAGCAGCCTGATGACAGGTACCTACGAGCAGTACTTC; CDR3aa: CASSLMTGTYEQYF
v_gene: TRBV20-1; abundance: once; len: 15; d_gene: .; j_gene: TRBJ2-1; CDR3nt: TGCAGTGCTAGAGACCCGGCTATCTCCTACAATGAGCAGTTCTTC; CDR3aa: CSARDPAISYNEQFF
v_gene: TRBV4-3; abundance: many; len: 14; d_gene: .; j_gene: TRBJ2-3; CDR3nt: TGCGCCAGCAGCGGAGGGCGAACCACAGATACGCAGTATTTT; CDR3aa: CASSGGRTTDTQYF
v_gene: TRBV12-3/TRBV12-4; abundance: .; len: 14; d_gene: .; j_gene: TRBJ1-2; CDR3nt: TGTGCCAGCAGTTTGGCCAGCCGTGAGTATGGCTACACCTTC; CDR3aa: CASSLASREYGYTF
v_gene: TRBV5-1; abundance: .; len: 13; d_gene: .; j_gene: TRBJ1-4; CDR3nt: TGCGCCAGCAGCCGGGGGAGTGGTGAAAAACTGTTTTTT; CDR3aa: CASSRGSGEKLFF
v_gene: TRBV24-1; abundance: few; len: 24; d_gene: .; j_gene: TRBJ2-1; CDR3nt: TGTGCCACCAGTGATATCCAGACAGGGGGCCGTCCGGCAGCGGGAGGTCACGGCTACAATGAGCAGTTCTTC; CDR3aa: CATSDIQTGGRPAAGGHGYNEQFF
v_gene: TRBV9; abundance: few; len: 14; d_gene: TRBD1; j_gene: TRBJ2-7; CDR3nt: TGTGCCAGCAGCGGAGTCGGACAGGGCTACGAGCAGTACTTC; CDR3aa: CASSGVGQGYEQYF
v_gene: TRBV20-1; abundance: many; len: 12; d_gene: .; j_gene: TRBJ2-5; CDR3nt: TGCACCTGGGCCATCGACCAGGAGACCCAGTACTTC; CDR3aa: CTWAIDQETQYF
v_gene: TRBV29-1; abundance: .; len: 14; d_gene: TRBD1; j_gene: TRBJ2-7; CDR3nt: TGCAGCGTTGGTCCGAGACAGGGGGACTACGAGCAGTACTTC; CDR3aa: CSVGPRQGDYEQYF
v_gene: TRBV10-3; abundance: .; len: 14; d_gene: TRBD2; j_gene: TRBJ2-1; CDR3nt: TGTGCCATCAGCACGGGACTAGCGGGAGGTCAGCAGTTCTTC; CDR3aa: CAISTGLAGGQQFF
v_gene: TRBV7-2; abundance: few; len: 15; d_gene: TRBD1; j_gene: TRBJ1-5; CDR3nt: TGTGCCAGCAGCCAACGTGAGGGGGCCGGGCAGCCCCAGCATTTT; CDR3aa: CASSQREGAGQPQHF
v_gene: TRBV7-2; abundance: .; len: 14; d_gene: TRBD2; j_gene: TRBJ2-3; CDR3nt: TGTGCCAGCAGCTCAGTGCGGGGGTCAGATACGCAGTATTTT; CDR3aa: CASSSVRGSDTQYF
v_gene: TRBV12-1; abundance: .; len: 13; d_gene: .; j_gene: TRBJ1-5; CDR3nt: TGTGCCAGCAGCGCTGGACAGGATCAGCCCCAGCATTTT; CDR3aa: CASSAGQDQPQHF
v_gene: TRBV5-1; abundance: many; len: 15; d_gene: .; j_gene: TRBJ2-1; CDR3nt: TGCGCCAGCAGCCCGTTTGCGGGCTCCTACAATGAGCAGTTCTTC; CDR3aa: CASSPFAGSYNEQFF
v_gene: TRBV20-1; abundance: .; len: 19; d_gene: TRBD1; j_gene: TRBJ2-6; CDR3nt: TGCAGTGCTAGATCCATGAGGGACAGGGGAGGCTCTGGGGCCAACGTCCTGACTTTC; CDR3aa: CSARSMRDRGGSGANVLTF
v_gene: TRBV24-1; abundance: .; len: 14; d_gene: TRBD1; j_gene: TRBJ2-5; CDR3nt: TGTGCCACCAGTGAGTCCGGGACAGGCGAGACCCAGTACTTC; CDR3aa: CATSESGTGETQYF
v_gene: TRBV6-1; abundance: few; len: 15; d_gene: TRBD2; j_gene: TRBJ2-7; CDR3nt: TGTGCCAGCAGTGAAGCCTGGCGGGAGTCCTACGAGCAGTACTTC; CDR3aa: CASSEAWRESYEQYF
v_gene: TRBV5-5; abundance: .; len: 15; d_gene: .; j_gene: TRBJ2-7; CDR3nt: TGTGCCAGCAGCTTGGCTATACAGGGTTCCTACGAGCAGTACTTC; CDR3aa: CASSLAIQGSYEQYF
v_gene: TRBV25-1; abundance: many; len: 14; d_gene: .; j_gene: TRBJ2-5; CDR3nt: TGTGCCAGCAGTGACAGTGGACAGCAAGAGACCCAGTACTTC; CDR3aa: CASSDSGQQETQYF
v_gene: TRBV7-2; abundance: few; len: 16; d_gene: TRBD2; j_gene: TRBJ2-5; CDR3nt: TGTGCCAGCAGCCCCCGGGCGGGAGAAGGCCTGGAGACCCAGTACTTC; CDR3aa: CASSPRAGEGLETQYF
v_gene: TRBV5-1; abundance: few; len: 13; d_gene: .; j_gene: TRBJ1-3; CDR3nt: TGCGCCAGCAGCTCGGTGGCTGGAAACACCATATATTTT; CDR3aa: CASSSVAGNTIYF
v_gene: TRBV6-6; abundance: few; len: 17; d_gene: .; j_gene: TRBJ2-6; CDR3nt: TGTGCCAGCAGTTATGCACCGACCGTCTCTGGGGCCAACGTCCTGACTTTC; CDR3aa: CASSYAPTVSGANVLTF
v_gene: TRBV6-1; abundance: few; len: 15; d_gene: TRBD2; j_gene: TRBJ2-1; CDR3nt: TGTGCCAGCAGTGAAGCGGTACTAGCGACCAATGGGCAGTTCTTC; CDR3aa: CASSEAVLATNGQFF